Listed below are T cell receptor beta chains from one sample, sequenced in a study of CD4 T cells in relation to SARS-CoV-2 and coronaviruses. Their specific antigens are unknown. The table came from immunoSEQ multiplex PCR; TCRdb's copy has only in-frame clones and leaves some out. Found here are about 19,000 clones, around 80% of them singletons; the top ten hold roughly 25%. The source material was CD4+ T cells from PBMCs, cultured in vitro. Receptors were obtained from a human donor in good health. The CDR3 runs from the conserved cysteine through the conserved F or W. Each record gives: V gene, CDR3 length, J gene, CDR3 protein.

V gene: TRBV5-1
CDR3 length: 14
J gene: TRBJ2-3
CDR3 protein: CASSRTGVIDTQYF

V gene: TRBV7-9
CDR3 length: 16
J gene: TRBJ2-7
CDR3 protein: CASSPRLGLAIHEQYF

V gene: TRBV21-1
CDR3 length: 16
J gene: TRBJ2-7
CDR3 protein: CASSKITPHYSYEQYF

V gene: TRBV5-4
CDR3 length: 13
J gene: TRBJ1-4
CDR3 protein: CASKTPHNEKLFF

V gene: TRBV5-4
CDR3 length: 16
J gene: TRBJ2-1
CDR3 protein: CASSLGAGNSYNEQFF

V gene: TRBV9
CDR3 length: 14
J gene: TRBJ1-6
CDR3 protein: CASSTTGNFSPLHF

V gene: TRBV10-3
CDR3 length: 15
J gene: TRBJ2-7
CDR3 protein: CATRLAGGRDYEQYF

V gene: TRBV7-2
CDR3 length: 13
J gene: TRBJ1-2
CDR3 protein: CASSLAGQGRHTF

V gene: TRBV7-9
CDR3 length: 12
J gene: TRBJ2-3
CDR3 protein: CASSFGTDTQYF

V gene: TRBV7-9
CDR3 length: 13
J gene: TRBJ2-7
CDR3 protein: CASSLRGAGEQYF

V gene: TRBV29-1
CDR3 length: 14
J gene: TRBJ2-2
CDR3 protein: CSVEEGRSTGELFF

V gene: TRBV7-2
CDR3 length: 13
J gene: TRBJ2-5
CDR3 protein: CASSRPGEGTQYF

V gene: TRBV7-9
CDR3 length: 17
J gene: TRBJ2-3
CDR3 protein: CASSPWLVAGGADTQYF

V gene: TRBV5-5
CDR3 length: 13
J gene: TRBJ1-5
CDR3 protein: CASSSDRNQPQHF

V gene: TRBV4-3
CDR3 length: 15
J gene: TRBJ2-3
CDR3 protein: CASSQGGLLTDTQYF

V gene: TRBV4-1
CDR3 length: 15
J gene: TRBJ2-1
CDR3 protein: CASSQRHSSYNEQFF

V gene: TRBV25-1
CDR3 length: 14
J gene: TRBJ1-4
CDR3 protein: CASSESGPNEKLFF

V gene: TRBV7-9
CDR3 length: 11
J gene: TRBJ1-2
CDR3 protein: CASSSGSGYTF

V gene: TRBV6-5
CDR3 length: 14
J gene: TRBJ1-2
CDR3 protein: CASSYSYGYYGYTF

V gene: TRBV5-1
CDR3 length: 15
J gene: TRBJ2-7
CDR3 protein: CASSLEGVDFDEQYF

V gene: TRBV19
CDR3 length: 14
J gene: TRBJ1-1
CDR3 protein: CASSRGDVNTEAFF

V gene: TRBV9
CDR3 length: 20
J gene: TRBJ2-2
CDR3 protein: CASSPPFAERGGRGTGELFF

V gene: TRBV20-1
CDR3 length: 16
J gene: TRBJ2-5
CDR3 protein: CSASPTSGDFQETQYF

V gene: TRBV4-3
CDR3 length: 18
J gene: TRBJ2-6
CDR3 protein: CASSPYWTAASGANVLTF

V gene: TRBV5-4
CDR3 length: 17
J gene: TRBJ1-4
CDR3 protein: CASSYNPTGGVNEKLFF

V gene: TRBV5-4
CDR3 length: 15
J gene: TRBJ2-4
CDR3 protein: CASSLSGTGGNIQYF

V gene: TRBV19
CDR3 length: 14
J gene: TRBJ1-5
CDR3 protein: CATSTWRGDQPQHF

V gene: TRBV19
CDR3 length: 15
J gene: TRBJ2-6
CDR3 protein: CASSEQKSGANVLTF

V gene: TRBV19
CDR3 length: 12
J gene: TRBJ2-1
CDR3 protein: CASSPRYNEQFF

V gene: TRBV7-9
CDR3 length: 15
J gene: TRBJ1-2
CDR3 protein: CASSLAVRGSYGYTF

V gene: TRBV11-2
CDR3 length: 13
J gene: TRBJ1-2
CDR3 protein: CASSLDRGRGYTF

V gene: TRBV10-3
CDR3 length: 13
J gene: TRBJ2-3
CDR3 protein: CAISEGATDTQYF

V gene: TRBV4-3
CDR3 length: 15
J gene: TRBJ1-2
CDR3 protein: CASSRSSGTTYGYTF

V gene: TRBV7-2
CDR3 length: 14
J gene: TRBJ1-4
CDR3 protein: CASSPDRGGEKLFF

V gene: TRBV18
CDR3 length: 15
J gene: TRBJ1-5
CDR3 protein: CASSGQGGGNQPQHF

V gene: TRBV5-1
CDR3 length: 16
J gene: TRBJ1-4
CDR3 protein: CASSLQGPSTNEKLFF

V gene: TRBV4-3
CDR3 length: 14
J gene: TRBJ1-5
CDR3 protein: CASSQDERNQPQHF

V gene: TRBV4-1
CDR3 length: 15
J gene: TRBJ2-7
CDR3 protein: CASSQGGLGDYEQYF

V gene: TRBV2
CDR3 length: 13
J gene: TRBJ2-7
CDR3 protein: CASSTGQGAEQYF

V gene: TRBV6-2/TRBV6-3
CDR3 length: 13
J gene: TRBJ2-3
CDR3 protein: CASSFLGADTQYF

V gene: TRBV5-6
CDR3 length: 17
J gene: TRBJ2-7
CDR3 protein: CASSLVGGGQGAYEQYF

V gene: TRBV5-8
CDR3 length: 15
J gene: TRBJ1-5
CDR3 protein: CASSFISYVDQPQHF

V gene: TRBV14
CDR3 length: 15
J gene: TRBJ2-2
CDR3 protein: CASSPLLDRAGELFF

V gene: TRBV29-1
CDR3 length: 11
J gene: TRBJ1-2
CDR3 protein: CSVVRAESYTF

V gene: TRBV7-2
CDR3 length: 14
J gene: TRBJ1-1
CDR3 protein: CASSLAQRGTEAFF

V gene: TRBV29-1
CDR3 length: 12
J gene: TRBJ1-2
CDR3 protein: CSALDSNYGYTF

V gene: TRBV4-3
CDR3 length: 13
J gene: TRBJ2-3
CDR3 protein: CASSQGHTDTQYF

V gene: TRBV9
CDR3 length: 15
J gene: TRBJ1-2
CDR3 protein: CASSVASTGVHGYTF

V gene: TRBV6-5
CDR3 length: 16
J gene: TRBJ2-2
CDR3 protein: CASSFRIQRGDGELFF